This TCR beta chain emerged from a study of T cells expressing NK-cell markers. The wider study: Repertoire data for TCR beta were derived from sorted T cells (CD3+CD56+NKG2C+, CD3+CD56+NKG2C- and CD3+CD56-NKG2C+).

This CDR3 has 17 amino acids. Germline V gene lookup returns CDR1 SGHRS and CDR2 YFSETQ. Remarks on this clonotype: Its antigen is not identified.

One entry per CDR3 protein, without DNA, is what TCRdb gives after re-calling the 5' RACE reads. The sample has 550,000 or so distinct CDR3 sequences. Study results and caveats: These clonotypes also led the CD3+CD56-NKG2C+ fraction in a handful of donors.

The clonotype comes from a man aged 18 to 29 in good health. Sequencing used blood T cells: a sorted CD56 or NKG2C T cell subset, CD4+ or CD8+ T cells, or bulk PBMC T cells (not recorded which). The rearrangement joins TRBV5-1 to TRBJ2-1; TCRdb lists TRBD1, though no DNA is available to test this call. The chain's CDR3 is CASSLVQGNPTYNEQFF.